One sample yielded the 23 T cell receptor beta chains listed below, sequenced in a study of OX40 agonist ivuxolimab in advanced cancers. The assay was immunoSEQ multiplex PCR, and TCRdb's table has in-frame clones only and misses some. The sample records tens of thousands of clones, about 89% being singletons. Specimen: CD4+ or CD8+ T cells sorted from blood, collected in a trial of the OX40 agonist ivuxolimab. These receptor sequences come from an adult with an advanced solid tumor such as melanoma, head and neck, liver or kidney cancer.

The DNA for the CDR3 is TGTGCCAGCAGTTTAAGGGGCGGGGTCTCCTACAATGAGCAGTTCTTC. Translating gives CASSLRGGVSYNEQFF. The chain couples TRBV27 to TRBJ2-1, with TRBD2 as a possible D gene (6 bases). CDR1 and CDR2 from the germline V gene are MNHEY and SMNVEV (reference sequence). Trimming took off 2 bases at V and 0 bases at J, with 11 bases between the two ends. This CDR3 spans 16 amino acids.

The chain combines TRBV6-1 with TRBJ1-3; D perhaps matches TRBD1 (6 bases). CDR1 is MNHNS, CDR2 SASEGT, per germline. There are 14 residues in the CDR3. V dropped 3 bases and J dropped 3 bases, with 9 bases sitting between them. The CDR3 DNA is TGTGCCAGCAGTGAGAGGGGGGGTGGAAACACCATATATTTT. Translated, it gives CASSERGGGNTIYF.

The V and J genes are TRBV14 and TRBJ1-1; tentative D call: TRBD1 (6 bases). The CDR3 spans 16 residues. V lost 0 bases, J lost 3 bases, and 14 bases lay in between. Germline V gene sequence: CDR1 SGHDN, CDR2 FVKESK. The CDR3 is CASSQEGGRADTEAFF. DNA of the CDR3: TGTGCCAGCAGCCAAGAAGGGGGGCGCGCGGACACTGAAGCTTTCTTT.

The DNA of the CDR3 is TGTGCCAGCAGCTTAGCCCTGACGACAGATACGCAGTATTTT. This encodes CASSLALTTDTQYF. This rearrangement joins TRBV7-8 to TRBJ2-3; no clear D. This CDR3 is built from 14 residues. V dropped 0 bases and J dropped 3 bases, with 7 bases sitting between them. The germline V gene encodes CDR1 SGHVS and CDR2 FQNEAQ.

The rearrangement joins TRBV5-4 to TRBJ2-7; 9 bases align to TRBD1. With 4 bases clipped from V and 2 bases from J, the junction kept 4 bases outside the gene matches. The CDR3 consists of 14 residues. The germline CDR1 and CDR2 sequences are SGHNT and YYREEE (reference sequence). CDR3 in amino acids: CASSAGTGTYEQYF. The CDR3 nucleotides are TGTGCCAGCAGCGCCGGGACAGGGACCTACGAGCAGTACTTC.

The chain is built from TRBV27 and TRBJ1-1; possible D gene TRBD1, 5 bases. Germline-derived CDR1 and CDR2 are MNHEY and SMNVEV (reference sequence). The V gene lost 2 bases and the J gene lost 6 bases, with 13 bases spanning the gap. CDR3 length: 14 amino acids. CDR3 sequence (DNA): TGTGCCAGCAGTTTAACCTCGTGGGGGGCTGAAGCTTTCTTT. Protein: CASSLTSWGAEAFF.

The rearrangement uses TRBV6-6 and TRBJ2-7; D possibly uses TRBD1 or TRBD2 (6 bases each). The V gene's germline CDR1 is MNHNY and CDR2 SVGAGI (reference sequence). The CDR3 contains 14 residues. Deletions cut 2 bases from V and 7 bases from J, with 15 bases between. Here the CDR3 reads CASSYIPGAGEQYF. The CDR3 coding sequence is TGTGCCAGCAGTTACATCCCGGGGGCAGGTGAGCAGTACTTC.

CDR3 residues: CASSRQSGLSSYNEQFF. CDR3 DNA sequence: TGTGCCAGCTCACGCCAAAGCGGGTTGAGCTCCTACAATGAGCAGTTCTTC. The V gene is TRBV18, the J gene TRBJ2-1, with D maybe TRBD2 (6 bases). This CDR3 has 17 amino acids. V shed 4 bases and J shed 0 bases, with 16 bases lying between them. The V gene's germline CDR1 is KGHSH and CDR2 LQKENI.

The rearrangement joins TRBV18 to TRBJ1-6; D might be TRBD1 (5 bases). This CDR3 comprises 14 residues. The V end lost 3 bases, the J end lost 11 bases, and 14 bases lay between the germline ends. Germline assignment: CDR1 KGHSH and CDR2 LQKENI. Written as DNA, the CDR3 is TGTGCCAGCTCACCGGACATAATTGGTACACCCCTCCACTTT. Its translation: CASSPDIIGTPLHF.

Only one count was recorded for this clone. This chain uses TRBV19 with TRBJ2-7; D may match TRBD1 or TRBD2 (5 bases each). Trimming took 6 bases from V and 3 from J, leaving 9 bases between them. The germline V gene encodes CDR1 LNHDA and CDR2 SQIVND (reference sequence). The length of the CDR3 is 12 residues. CDR3 residues: CASRGPYYEQYF. As DNA, the CDR3 is TGTGCCAGTAGGGGACCCTACTACGAGCAGTACTTC. Looking up the rest from reference TRBV19 and TRBJ2-7 gives the full variable domain: DGGITQSPKYLFRKEGQNVTLSCEQNLNHDAMYWYRQDPGQGLRLIYYSQIVNDFQKGDIAEGYSVSREKKESFPLTVTSAQKNPTAFYLCASRGPYYEQYFGPGTRLTVT.

V usage is TRBV12-5 and J usage is TRBJ2-7, with 7 nucleotides matching TRBD1. The CDR3 is 15 residues long. Trimming cost V 3 bases and J 6 bases; bases outside gene matches: 11. The V gene's germline CDR1 is LGHNT and CDR2 FRNRAP. CDR3: CASGFKQGIQGEQYF. The CDR3 DNA sequence: TGTGCTAGTGGTTTCAAACAGGGGATCCAAGGCGAGCAGTACTTC.

This rearrangement joins TRBV19 to TRBJ2-7, with D possibly TRBD1 on 6 matching bases. Trimming took off 4 bases at V and 3 bases at J, with 10 bases between the two ends. The CDR3 is made up of 13 amino acids. The V gene's germline CDR1 is LNHDA and CDR2 SQIVND (reference sequence). CDR3 sequence (DNA): TGTGCCAGTAGTAGACAGGTTCGCTACGAGCAGTACTTC. The encoded protein is CASSRQVRYEQYF.

The chain recombines TRBV25-1 with TRBJ1-1; D gene ambiguous. Germline V lookup: CDR1 MGHDK, CDR2 SYGVNS. V lost 5 bases to trimming and J lost 4 bases, with 14 bases between them. The CDR3 loop spans 14 amino acids. The CDR3 bases are TGTGCCAGCAGTCCCCCGGGTTTTCTCACTGAAGCTTTCTTT. Translating it yields CASSPPGFLTEAFF. Full variable domain (rest looked up from reference TRBV25-1 and TRBJ1-1): EADIYQTPRYLVIGTGKKITLECSQTMGHDKMYWYQQDPGMELHLIHYSYGVNSTEKGDLSSESTVSRIRTEHFPLTLESARPSHTSQYLCASSPPGFLTEAFFGQGTRLTVV.

The rearrangement uses TRBV4-1 and TRBJ2-7; D may correspond to TRBD1 or TRBD2 (5 bases each). V lost 3 bases to trimming and J lost 4 bases, with 19 bases between them. Germline V CDR1 and CDR2: MGHRA, YSYEKL. The CDR3 is 16 residues long. The CDR3 DNA reads as TGCGCCAGCAGCCAGCATGGGGCCAAACGGGGTTACGAGCAGTACTTC. This translates into CASSQHGAKRGYEQYF.

This clone was detected only once. The rearrangement links TRBV19 to TRBJ1-1; D may be TRBD1 (5 bases). Trimming took 4 bases from V and 3 from J, leaving 12 bases between them. The CDR3 consists of 14 residues. Looked up from germline, CDR1 is LNHDA and CDR2 is SQIVND (reference sequence). This chain's CDR3 is CASSTREVYTEAFF. In DNA form, the CDR3 reads TGTGCCAGTAGTACCAGGGAAGTCTACACTGAAGCTTTCTTT. Full variable domain (rest looked up from reference TRBV19 and TRBJ1-1): DGGITQSPKYLFRKEGQNVTLSCEQNLNHDAMYWYRQDPGQGLRLIYYSQIVNDFQKGDIAEGYSVSREKKESFPLTVTSAQKNPTAFYLCASSTREVYTEAFFGQGTRLTVV.

The chain couples TRBV7-9 to TRBJ2-1; D is unclear. Germline CDR1 and CDR2: SEHNR and FQNEAQ (reference sequence). With 5 bases removed from V and 6 bases from J, the gap between germline ends came to 11 bases. The CDR3 length is 13 residues. CDR3 bases: TGTGCCAGCAGCCAGTACAACGCCAATGAGCAGTTCTTC. This codes for CASSQYNANEQFF.

The chain has TRBV6-5 and TRBJ2-7, with D possibly matching TRBD2 (5 bases). Deletions cut 5 bases from V and 9 bases from J, with 11 bases between. There are 11 residues in the CDR3. Germline V gene sequence: CDR1 MNHEY, CDR2 SVGAGI. The CDR3 nucleotides are TGTGCCAGCAGTCCCGGGGTGGTGCAGTACTTC. Protein: CASSPGVVQYF.

The rearrangement joins TRBV7-2 to TRBJ1-1; weak D call: TRBD1 (5 bases). Trimming removed 4 bases from V and 4 bases from J, with 13 bases in between. Germline V gene sequence: CDR1 SGHTA, CDR2 FQGNSA. This CDR3 comprises 14 residues. The CDR3 DNA follows: TGTGCCAGCAGCTCCAGGGAGGTAGGCACTGAAGCTTTCTTT. It is translated as CASSSREVGTEAFF.

The chain has TRBV19 and TRBJ1-1; 7 nucleotides align to TRBD1. Unmatched junction bases numbered 11, after V lost 5 bases and J lost 2 bases. The CDR3 spans 16 residues. Looked up from germline, CDR1 is LNHDA and CDR2 is SQIVND (reference sequence). For the CDR3, the DNA is TGTGCCAGTAGTTCCCTCCCGGGACAGCTAAACACTGAAGCTTTCTTT. It codes for CASSSLPGQLNTEAFF.

The V and J genes are TRBV30 and TRBJ1-1, with 8 bases identical to TRBD1. The V segment lost 4 bases and the J segment 3 bases; nucleotides outside the gene matches: 10. Germline V CDR1 and CDR2: GTSNPN, SVGIG (reference sequence). This CDR3 is 15 amino acids long. The CDR3 spells CAWMRGDRSYTEAFF. The DNA for the CDR3 is TGTGCCTGGATGCGGGGGGACAGGTCTTACACTGAAGCTTTCTTT.

V usage is TRBV2 and J usage is TRBJ2-1; 8 positions agree with TRBD2. This CDR3 region has 16 residues. CDR1 and CDR2 from the germline V gene are SNHLY and FYNNEI. Trimming cost V 0 bases and J 9 bases; bases outside gene matches: 10. The CDR3 loop reads CASSEAGTSGLGEQFF. For the CDR3, the DNA is TGTGCCAGCAGTGAAGCCGGAACTAGCGGCTTAGGTGAGCAGTTCTTC.

The chain employs TRBV29-1 and TRBJ2-6; a possible D gene is TRBD2 (6 bases). Per the germline V gene, CDR1 is SQVTM and CDR2 is ANQGSEA. V lost 4 bases, J lost 3 bases, and 7 bases lay in between. The CDR3 consists of 13 residues. CDR3 nucleotides: TGCAGCGTTGCGGGGGTTGGGGCCAACGTCCTGACTTTC. Translating it yields CSVAGVGANVLTF.

The chain is built from TRBV2 and TRBJ2-1; the D gene could be TRBD1 or TRBD2 (6 bases each). Germline assignment: CDR1 SNHLY and CDR2 FYNNEI. Trimming removed 7 bases at V and 1 base at J, with 23 bases between. The CDR3 is 18 amino acids. Here the CDR3 reads CASKGDWVGTRSYNEQFF. The CDR3, as DNA: TGTGCCAGCAAGGGGGACTGGGTGGGGACCAGGTCCTACAATGAGCAGTTCTTC.